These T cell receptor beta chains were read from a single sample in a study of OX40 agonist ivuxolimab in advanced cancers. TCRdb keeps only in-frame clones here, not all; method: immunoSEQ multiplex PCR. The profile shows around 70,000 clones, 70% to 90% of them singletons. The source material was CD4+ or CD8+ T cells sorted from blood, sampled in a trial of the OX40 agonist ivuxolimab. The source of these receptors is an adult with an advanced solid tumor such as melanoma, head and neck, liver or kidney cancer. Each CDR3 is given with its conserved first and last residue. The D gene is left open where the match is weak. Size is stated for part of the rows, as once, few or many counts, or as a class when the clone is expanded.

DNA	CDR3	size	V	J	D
TGTGCCAGCAGTCCACCACCCCTCGGGAGCACAGATACGCAGTATTTT	CASSPPPLGSTDTQYF	.	TRBV28	TRBJ2-3	.
TGTGCCACCAGCACCCCTGACAGGGGATTCACAGATACGCAGTATTTT	CATSTPDRGFTDTQYF	once	TRBV15	TRBJ2-3	TRBD1
TGTGCCAGCAGCTTGGACTGGTCCTACGAGCAGTACTTC	CASSLDWSYEQYF	.	TRBV5-4	TRBJ2-7	.
TGTGCCAGCACCCTAGTGGGCCGGATTCAAGAGACCCAGTACTTC	CASTLVGRIQETQYF	once	TRBV7-9	TRBJ2-5	.
TGTGCCAGCAGTTTTGGCGGGACGCGGGCTCACGAGCAGTACTTC	CASSFGGTRAHEQYF	.	TRBV28	TRBJ2-7	.
TGTGCCAGCAGCAAAGACAGGAAGGACACCGGGGAGCTGTTTTTT	CASSKDRKDTGELFF	.	TRBV21-1	TRBJ2-2	.
TGTGCCAGCAGTTTAAGACGGACAGATACGCAGTATTTT	CASSLRRTDTQYF	few	TRBV27	TRBJ2-3	.
TGTGCCAGCAGCTTAGAGCTAGCGGGAGACGGTGAGCAGTTCTTC	CASSLELAGDGEQFF	.	TRBV11-2	TRBJ2-1	TRBD2
TGTGCCAGCAGCGTAGGATGGGGGAACACCGGGGAGCTGTTTTTT	CASSVGWGNTGELFF	few	TRBV9	TRBJ2-2	.
TGTGCCAGCAGTTTTCGGGGGAACGGGGAGCTGTTTTTT	CASSFRGNGELFF	.	TRBV6-5	TRBJ2-2	.
TGTGCCAGCTCACCACCGGGAGTACGGGGGGGCACAGATACGCAGTATTTT	CASSPPGVRGGTDTQYF	.	TRBV18	TRBJ2-3	TRBD2
TGTGCCAGCAGAATGGGACAGCTAAGCTCCTACGAGCAGTACTTC	CASRMGQLSSYEQYF	few	TRBV28	TRBJ2-7	TRBD1
TGTGCCAGCTCACCGATGGGGGGGAGTACAGGCTACACCTTC	CASSPMGGSTGYTF	.	TRBV18	TRBJ1-2	.
TGTGCCAGCAGCTTTACCGGGACCCAAGAGACCCAGTACTTC	CASSFTGTQETQYF	.	TRBV7-9	TRBJ2-5	.
TGTGCCAGCACACCAGATCCCCAACAAGAGACCCAGTACTTC	CASTPDPQQETQYF	.	TRBV5-4	TRBJ2-5	.
TGTGCCAGTACCACCCTCGACAGGGGTCGGTCTGGAAACACCATATATTTT	CASTTLDRGRSGNTIYF	few	TRBV19	TRBJ1-3	TRBD1
TGTGCCAGCAGTTCCGAACTAGCGGGGGGGCCAGAGACCCAGTACTTC	CASSSELAGGPETQYF	.	TRBV6-6	TRBJ2-5	TRBD2
TGTGCCAGCAGTTTACTCGGGACTAGCGGGAGCTCCTACAATGAGCAGTTCTTC	CASSLLGTSGSSYNEQFF	.	TRBV28	TRBJ2-1	TRBD2
TGTGCCAGCACCGTGACAGGGGGGGCTGAAGCTTTCTTT	CASTVTGGAEAFF	.	TRBV6-5	TRBJ1-1	TRBD1
TGTGCCAGCAGCTTATGGCGGGAGGGAGATACGCAGTATTTT	CASSLWREGDTQYF	.	TRBV7-9	TRBJ2-3	TRBD2
TGTGCCAGCAGTTTCTCTCCTAGATCAAGATACAATGAGCAGTTCTTC	CASSFSPRSRYNEQFF	.	TRBV28	TRBJ2-1	.
TGTGCCAGCAGCTTAGCTGAAAGGGGACCCACTGAAGCTTTCTTT	CASSLAERGPTEAFF	.	TRBV7-9	TRBJ1-1	.